This T cell receptor (beta chain) derives from a study of T-cell memory formation after mild COVID-19 (dated by TCRdb to about 2021). For the wider study: TCR sequence clusters from the two donors were found to be largely donor specific. Two young, previously healthy adult volunteers, one female and one male, were included in the cohort. In two donors, T-cell clones that expanded and contracted after mild COVID-19 were followed by sequencing TCRalpha and TCRbeta repertoires longitudinally. On the study overall, not on this receptor specifically: Clones that contracted from day 15 to 85 showed balanced CD4/CD8 phenotypes, whereas a second wave of clones that expanded from day 15 to 37 leaned towards CD4+. The study covered only a couple of mild cases, and larger cohorts including severe cases with pre-infection samples were considered necessary. Whether the second-wave clones peaking on day 37 were SARS-CoV-2 specific was not confirmed. Some responding clones were detected in pre-infection memory, which suggested that pre-existing cross-reactive memory T cells had joined the SARS-CoV-2 response. Contracting CD4+ clones turned up mainly in the CM and EM memory subsets, whereas EMRA was where CD8+ clones were enriched.

In this sample, this clonotype turned up a few times. The specificity of this receptor is unknown. No base quality information exists; no much larger clone differs at one position. Ficoll-Paque density gradient centrifugation was the method used to isolate PBMCs. Sequenced using an Illumina NovaSeq 6000. Using 5'RACE with constant-segment primers, TCRalpha and TCRbeta cDNA libraries were constructed, with sample barcodes and unique molecular identifiers added in the process. Trizol reagent was used to extract RNA from every sample. Libraries were amplified in two PCR steps, with a second sample barcode and Illumina TruSeq adapters added in the second step. The libraries were sequenced on an Illumina NovaSeq using 2 x 150 bp paired-end reads. Concerning the study's data processing: Demultiplexing of reads and collapsing into UMI-guided consensus sequences were performed with migec v1.2.7. With mixcr v2.1.11, UMI consensuses were aligned to TRA and TRB V and J templates and assembled into clonotypes. Expanded or contracted clonotypes were those called significant by both edgeR and NoisET, with noise models trained on biological replicates. edgeR calls used a false discovery rate-adjusted p below 0.01 and a log2 fold-change threshold of 1. As an exploratory analysis of dynamics, max-normalized trajectories of the 1000 most abundant clonotypes were examined with PCA combined with hierarchical clustering. Each responding clone was given a CD4 or CD8 phenotype based on the CD4+ and CD8+ repertoires, which had been sequenced separately. In TCRdb, the public reads were trimmed at Q25 with fastp and aligned with MiXCR, with productive beta chains retained. Each CDR3 protein gets just one entry, which takes the most common genes and DNA from the rows behind it. The V and J calls follow TCRdb's processing rather than the paper's. For this sample the table gives about 410,000 distinct CDR3 sequences, of which roughly a quarter were detected only once. In total, the top ten clones hold 10% to 15% of the sample.

Based on the germline V gene, the CDR1 and CDR2 sequences are MGHRA and YSYEKL. Between the V and J ends, shortened by 2 bases and 0 bases respectively, the junction contains 10 bases. The CDR3 measures 16 amino acids from cysteine to phenylalanine. CDR3 DNA is the only sequence kept; it has 48 bases, read in frame from the first base. Sequences were obtained from PBMCs or a T cell subset sorted from them (not recorded which). The V and J genes are TRBV4-1 and TRBJ1-4; a tentative D match to TRBD1 spans 5 bases. The receptor's source is an adult woman who had mild COVID-19 (a few samples of this study predate the infection). The sample titles of this study are shuffled in the database, so cell type and time point are left out; the donor was told from shared clones. The CDR3: CASSQLTTATNEKLFF. At the DNA level, the sequence is TGCGCCAGCAGCCAACTGACGACAGCAACTAATGAAAAACTGTTTTTT.